The rows below give T cell receptor beta chains drawn from one sample of a study of blood T cells in healthy people across ages. Via MiXCR, TCRdb re-called the 5' RACE reads, giving one row per CDR3 protein. The data show around 790,000 distinct CDR3 sequences, around 45% seen once. The sample consisted of blood. The receptors derive from a man aged 60 to 69 in good health. CDR3s include the opening cysteine and the closing phenylalanine or tryptophan. D genes are given only for firm matches. Clone size is stated in some rows and not others, as once, few, many or a class when expanded.

13	.	TRBV10-3	.	TRBJ2-5	TGTGCCATCAGTGAACAGGGAACTGGTGAGCAGTACTTC	CAISEQGTGEQYF
15	.	TRBV12-3/TRBV12-4	.	TRBJ2-5	TGTGCCAGCAGCGGACTCCAGGGTCGCCAAGAGACCCAGTACTTC	CASSGLQGRQETQYF
13	.	TRBV6-2/TRBV6-3	.	TRBJ1-2	TGTGCCGCCCGGGACAAGGCGAACTATGGCTACACCTTC	CAARDKANYGYTF
15	.	TRBV9	.	TRBJ2-3	TGTGCCAGCAGCGTAGCAGGGACTGGCACAGATACGCAGTATTTT	CASSVAGTGTDTQYF
18	TRBD2	TRBV7-9	.	TRBJ2-3	TGTGCCAGCAGCTTACCCGGAGACGGGACTAGCGGGTATTATACGCAGTATTTT	CASSLPGDGTSGYYTQYF
17	TRBD1	TRBV12-3/TRBV12-4	once	TRBJ1-5	TGTGCCAGCAGTTTCATCAAGGGACAGGGTAGCAATCAGCCCCAGCATTTT	CASSFIKGQGSNQPQHF
14	.	TRBV7-2	.	TRBJ2-7	TGTGCCAGCAGCTTAGAGGGACTGATCGTTGAGCAGTACTTC	CASSLEGLIVEQYF
14	.	TRBV7-2	few	TRBJ1-5	TGTGCCAGCAGCTTCCCGGGAAGCTCTCAGCCCCAGCATTTT	CASSFPGSSQPQHF
12	TRBD1	TRBV27	once	TRBJ1-2	TGTGCCACCCAGGACAGGGTGTTTAGCTACACCTTC	CATQDRVFSYTF
17	TRBD1	TRBV7-9	.	TRBJ1-4	TGTGCCAGCAGCTCCCCGGTTAGCGGACAGGGGAGAGAAAAACTGTTTTTT	CASSSPVSGQGREKLFF
16	TRBD2	TRBV20-1	.	TRBJ2-3	TGCAGTGCTAGGCCAGCGGGGGGGCGGATCACAGATACGCAGTATTTT	CSARPAGGRITDTQYF
17	TRBD2	TRBV4-1	.	TRBJ2-1	TGCGCCAGCAGCCAAGTATTGGGGTCTAGCGGCAACAATGAGCAGTTCTTC	CASSQVLGSSGNNEQFF
12	.	TRBV2	.	TRBJ2-7	TGTGCCAGCACGCGGAGGGAACACGAGCAGTACTTC	CASTRREHEQYF
15	TRBD1	TRBV5-1	few	TRBJ1-1	TGCGCCAGCAGCTTTTACAGGGGGGGAGGCACTGAAGCTTTCTTT	CASSFYRGGGTEAFF
15	.	TRBV20-1	.	TRBJ2-5	TGCAGTGCTATATCAAGCAGCGTCGCCCAAGAGACCCAGTACTTC	CSAISSSVAQETQYF
14	.	TRBV28	.	TRBJ2-7	TGTGCCAGCAGTTATGGGATGGGGGCCTACGAGCAGTACTTC	CASSYGMGAYEQYF
14	.	TRBV10-3	few	TRBJ2-2	TGTGCCATCAGTGCCGGTAGCAGCACCGGGGAGCTGTTTTTT	CAISAGSSTGELFF
15	TRBD2	TRBV2	once	TRBJ2-1	TGTGCCAGCAGTGAAGGGACTAGCGGGGTGTATGAGCAGTTCTTC	CASSEGTSGVYEQFF
13	.	TRBV20-1	.	TRBJ2-1	TGCAGTGCTAGCCGGAGGTTGGGCAATGAGCAGTTCTTC	CSASRRLGNEQFF
13	.	TRBV27	few	TRBJ1-1	TGTGCCAGCAGTTTATTTCGGGGCACTGAAGCTTTCTTT	CASSLFRGTEAFF
15	TRBD1	TRBV10-3	few	TRBJ1-2	TGTGCCATCAGTAGACCCGGACAGGGGCTCTCTGGCTACACCTTC	CAISRPGQGLSGYTF
14	.	TRBV20-1	.	TRBJ1-2	TGCAGTGCTAGTAGTAGCGAAACTAACTATGGCTACACCTTC	CSASSSETNYGYTF
16	TRBD1	TRBV5-1	.	TRBJ1-2	TGCGCCAGCAGCTTGGAGGCAGGGGGCGTTCTTTATGGCTACACCTTC	CASSLEAGGVLYGYTF
13	TRBD1	TRBV20-1	.	TRBJ1-2	TGCAGTGCGCCGACAGGGGGCAACTATGGCTACACCTTC	CSAPTGGNYGYTF
15	.	TRBV6-2/TRBV6-3	.	TRBJ2-7	TGTGCCAGCAGTCCCGGGGGCCGGACCCTCTACGAGCAGTACTTC	CASSPGGRTLYEQYF
10	.	TRBV6-1	few	TRBJ2-6	TGTGCCAGCCGGACCAACGTCCTGACTTTC	CASRTNVLTF
16	TRBD1	TRBV24-1	.	TRBJ2-1	TGTGCCACCAGTGATCCCGTGACAGGGGCCCACAATGAGCAGTTCTTC	CATSDPVTGAHNEQFF
15	.	TRBV6-5	few	TRBJ2-6	TGTGCCAGCAGGACGAAAAAAGGAGGGGCCAACGTCCTGACTTTC	CASRTKKGGANVLTF
12	.	TRBV11-1	.	TRBJ2-3	TGTGCCAGCAGCTTAGTTCAGTCTACGCAGTATTTT	CASSLVQSTQYF
15	TRBD1	TRBV5-5	many	TRBJ1-2	TGTGCCAGCAGCTTGTCGGGACAGGGGGTCTATGGCTACACCTTC	CASSLSGQGVYGYTF
15	.	TRBV18	.	TRBJ2-7	TGTGCCAGCTCACCACAGGAGGGAGCAAGGGTCGAGCAGTACTTC	CASSPQEGARVEQYF
18	TRBD1	TRBV4-1	.	TRBJ1-4	TGCGCCAGCAGCCAAGATGGGGGAGGGACAGCAGTCGGTGAAAAACTGTTTTTT	CASSQDGGGTAVGEKLFF
17	TRBD1	TRBV5-1	few	TRBJ2-2	TGCGCCAGCAGTTTCGACCCGGACAGGCTAGGGAACGGGGAGCTGTTTTTT	CASSFDPDRLGNGELFF
13	.	TRBV6-2/TRBV6-3	few	TRBJ1-5	TGTGCCAGCAGCCCCACAGGGAATCAGCCCCAGCATTTT	CASSPTGNQPQHF
14	.	TRBV21-1	.	TRBJ2-2	TGTGCCAGCAGCAAAGGCGCGGCCACCGGGGAGCTGTTTTTT	CASSKGAATGELFF
14	.	TRBV6-1	.	TRBJ2-5	TGTGCCAGCAGTGAAGTTAGGGGCCGAGAGACCCAGTACTTC	CASSEVRGRETQYF
16	TRBD2	TRBV20-1	few	TRBJ2-5	TGCAGTGCTAGAGATCCAGTAGCGGGGACCCAAGAGACCCAGTACTTC	CSARDPVAGTQETQYF
11	.	TRBV20-1	.	TRBJ1-1	TGCAGTGCAAGGGATCTAGGTATTGCTTTCTTT	CSARDLGIAFF
16	TRBD1	TRBV7-9	few	TRBJ2-6	TGTGCCAGCACATGGGACAGAGCCTCTGGGGCCAACGTCCTGACTTTC	CASTWDRASGANVLTF
16	.	TRBV4-3	.	TRBJ2-1	TGCGCCAGCAGCCAAGGCCCCTTGCGACTATACAATGAGCAGTTCTTC	CASSQGPLRLYNEQFF